Each of the 5 T cell receptor beta chains below was sequenced from the same sample in a study of blood T cells in healthy people across ages. Through a sample-barcoded 5' primer and a J-beta primer mix, a second PCR was run for roughly 7 to 11 cycles. TCRdb recomputed calls from the 5' RACE reads with MiXCR, one row per CDR3 protein. The sample shows roughly 1,300,000 distinct CDR3 sequences, approximately 63% of them seen only once. Material for sequencing was blood. These receptors all come from a man between 18 and 35 years old in good health.

This clonotype turned up a few times. The rearrangement links TRBV11-2 to TRBJ2-7, with 8 nucleotides matching TRBD1. This CDR3 region has 18 residues. The junction had 12 bases not matched to a gene; V was cut back by 1 base and J by 1 base. Germline V gene sequence: CDR1 SGHAT, CDR2 FQNNGV. The CDR3 sequence is CASSLVLRGRISSYEQYF. CDR3 in DNA: TGTGCCAGCAGCTTAGTCCTCAGGGGGCGCATAAGTTCCTACGAGCAGTACTTC.

This chain links TRBV24-1 with TRBJ1-5, with D possibly being TRBD1 (5 bases). The CDR3 sequence is 13 residues long. Trimming took 11 bases from V and 5 from J, leaving 15 bases between them. The germline CDR1 and CDR2 sequences are KGHDR and SFDVKD. The CDR3 sequence is CASQGRGDQPQHF. In DNA form, the CDR3 reads TGTGCCAGTCAGGGAAGGGGCGATCAGCCCCAGCATTTT.

This clonotype was picked up one time. The chain combines TRBV28 with TRBJ2-3; maybe TRBD2 (5 bases). CDR3 size: 16 residues. The germline V and J ends were trimmed by 6 bases and 2 bases, with 18 bases remaining between them. Germline V gene data show CDR1 as MDHEN and CDR2 as SYDVKM. The CDR3 loop is CASSLRVSAYTDTQYF. The CDR3 nucleotides are TGTGCCAGCAGCCTTCGTGTTAGCGCGTACACAGATACGCAGTATTTT.

The chain is built from TRBV7-9 and TRBJ1-1; 12 positions agree with TRBD1. Germline lookup yields CDR1 SEHNR and CDR2 FQNEAQ (reference sequence). The V gene end was trimmed by 5 bases and the J gene end by 6 bases; junction bases not matched to a gene: 4. This CDR3 region has 14 residues. CDR3 region: CASSQGQGAAEAFF. The CDR3 DNA is TGTGCCAGCAGCCAGGGACAGGGGGCGGCTGAAGCTTTCTTT.

The gene calls are TRBV9 and TRBJ2-7, with D tentatively TRBD1 (5 bases). The CDR3 runs 14 residues. Between the trimmed V and J ends, which lost 4 bases and 3 bases, there was a span of 14 bases. Germline-derived CDR1 and CDR2 are SGDLS and YYNGEE. The CDR3 sequence: CASSPRTRGYEQYF. In DNA, the CDR3 is TGTGCCAGCAGCCCCCGGACAAGGGGCTACGAGCAGTACTTC. Full variable domain (rest looked up from reference TRBV9 and TRBJ2-7): DSGVTQTPKHLITATGQRVTLRCSPRSGDLSVYWYQQSLDQGLQFLIQYYNGEERAKGNILERFSAQQFPDLHSELNLSSLELGDSALYFCASSPRTRGYEQYFGPGTRLTVT.